This is a list of T cell receptor beta chains from one sample in a study of blood T cell repertoires in COVID-19. Profiling relied on immunoSEQ multiplex PCR, and the TCRdb table lists in-frame clones only, not all of them. The table lists about 100,000 clones, 70% to 90% of them singletons. Sequenced sample: peripheral blood. All receptors come from a man aged 50 or older with active or convalescent COVID-19. The CDR3 runs from the conserved cysteine through the conserved F or W. The D gene is left open where the match is weak. Size tells how often a clone was seen (once, few, many) or the class of an expanded clone, and some rows leave it out.

>TRBV5-4|.|15|TRBJ2-3|.
TGTGCCAGCAGCTTGAGCGGCGTTCCCACAGATACGCAGTATTTT
CASSLSGVPTDTQYF
>TRBV7-7|.|15|TRBJ1-3|.
TGTGCTAGCAGCGACGACAGGAGGTCTGGAAACACCATATATTTT
CASSDDRRSGNTIYF
>TRBV7-8|.|13|TRBJ1-5|.
TGTGCCAGCAGCATGACAGGCGCCCAGCCCCAGCATTTT
CASSMTGAQPQHF
>TRBV5-1|.|15|TRBJ1-4|TRBD1
TGCGCCAGCAGCTTTACAGGGGAGCCTAATGAAAAACTGTTTTTT
CASSFTGEPNEKLFF
>TRBV5-1|.|16|TRBJ2-3|TRBD2
TGCGCCAGCAGCCCGACCTTAGCGGGGGGCACAGATACGCAGTATTTT
CASSPTLAGGTDTQYF
>TRBV7-9|.|15|TRBJ2-7|TRBD2
TGTGCCAGCAGCTTAAGCGGGAGCCCCCTGGACGAGCAGTACTTC
CASSLSGSPLDEQYF
>TRBV6-5|.|12|TRBJ1-1|.
TGTGCCAGCAGTCCCTTTCAGGGGGAAGCTTTCTTT
CASSPFQGEAFF
>TRBV4-2|few|18|TRBJ2-7|.
TGTGCCAGCAGCCAAGATATTGGGGGGAGGCCCTACTCCTACGAGCAGTACTTC
CASSQDIGGRPYSYEQYF
>TRBV4-1|once|19|TRBJ2-2|TRBD1
TGCGCCAGCAGCCAACCTCGACAGGGGCCGTTGAGGGTGACCGGGGAGCTGTTTTTT
CASSQPRQGPLRVTGELFF
>TRBV10-3|.|13|TRBJ1-1|.
TGTGCCATCGGGCATGGGGGGGTCACTGAAGCTTTCTTT
CAIGHGGVTEAFF
>TRBV30|.|13|TRBJ1-4|.
TGTGCCTGGAGATCGGGTGCTAATGAAAAACTGTTTTTT
CAWRSGANEKLFF
>TRBV5-4|.|14|TRBJ1-1|TRBD1
TGTGCCAGCAAACCGACAGGGGGTAACGCTGAAGCTTTCTTT
CASKPTGGNAEAFF
>TRBV19|.|15|TRBJ1-5|TRBD1
TGTGCCACGACCGGGACAGGGGGCCCGAATCAGCCCCAGCATTTT
CATTGTGGPNQPQHF
>TRBV7-3|.|16|TRBJ2-1|TRBD2
TGTGCCAGCAGCTTGGGTGGACTAGCTTCCTACAATGAGCAGTTCTTC
CASSLGGLASYNEQFF
>TRBV28|.|14|TRBJ2-1|TRBD2
TGTGCCAGCAGGACGAGCGGGGGTCGGAATGAGCAGTTCTTC
CASRTSGGRNEQFF
>TRBV29-1|.|15|TRBJ2-7|TRBD2
TGCAGCGTTGTCAGAGCGGGAGATGGCTCCTACGAGCAGTACTTC
CSVVRAGDGSYEQYF
>TRBV6-4|.|13|TRBJ1-1|.
TGTGCCAGCAGTGCCGAGGAGAACACTGAAGCTTTCTTT
CASSAEENTEAFF
>TRBV18|.|16|TRBJ1-3|TRBD1
TGTGCCAGCTCACCAGACAGGGCTATCTCCTTTAACACCATATATTTT
CASSPDRAISFNTIYF
>TRBV19|.|13|TRBJ1-5|TRBD1
TGTGCCAGTAGTCAGGGGGTGTATCAGCCCCAGCATTTT
CASSQGVYQPQHF
>TRBV7-9|once|12|TRBJ2-7|.
TGTGCCAGCAGCTCCGACAGGTACGAGCAGTACTTC
CASSSDRYEQYF
>TRBV5-1|.|15|TRBJ2-6|.
TGCGCCAGCAGCTCTACAGGGCCTGGGGCCAACGTCCTGACTTTC
CASSSTGPGANVLTF
>TRBV5-1|.|17|TRBJ2-6|TRBD1
TGCGCCAGCAGCTTTGGGGACAGGACCGTTGGGGCCAACGTCCTGACTTTC
CASSFGDRTVGANVLTF
>TRBV20-1|.|10|TRBJ1-1|.
TGCAGTGCTAGAGCCTTGGAAGCTTTCTTT
CSARALEAFF
>TRBV28|.|14|TRBJ2-7|.
TGTGCCAGCAGCACAGGGTTTGGGGCCTACGAGCAGTACTTC
CASSTGFGAYEQYF
>TRBV18|.|14|TRBJ1-5|.
TGTGCCAGCTCACCAGGAGGGGCCCATCAGCCCCAGCATTTT
CASSPGGAHQPQHF
>TRBV5-1|.|16|TRBJ2-3|TRBD2
TGCGCCAGCATCGATCCGACTAGCGACCGCACAGATACGCAGTATTTT
CASIDPTSDRTDTQYF
>TRBV6-5|.|13|TRBJ2-3|.
TGTGCCAGCACCCTTCCGGGGACAGATACGCAGTATTTT
CASTLPGTDTQYF
>TRBV11-2|.|13|TRBJ1-1|.
TGTGCCAGCAGCCAAGGGACTAGGACTGAAGCTTTCTTT
CASSQGTRTEAFF
>TRBV27|.|15|TRBJ2-1|TRBD1
TGTGCCAGCAGTTTGGGGCAGGGGGCTTGGTATGAGCAGTTCTTC
CASSLGQGAWYEQFF
>TRBV7-2|.|15|TRBJ2-5|.
TGTGCCAGCAGCTTATTATCTACTAATCAAGAGACCCAGTACTTC
CASSLLSTNQETQYF
>TRBV30|.|13|TRBJ2-7|TRBD1
TGTGCCTGGAGGACGGGACAGCTCTACGAGCAGTACTTC
CAWRTGQLYEQYF
>TRBV25-1|.|15|TRBJ2-3|TRBD2
TGTGCCAGCAGTCCCCCGGGGAGGGCGGGGGATACGCAGTATTTT
CASSPPGRAGDTQYF
>TRBV27|few|14|TRBJ1-5|TRBD1
TGTGCCAGCAGTTCCTCCGGGACAGGTCAGCCCCAGCATTTT
CASSSSGTGQPQHF
>TRBV7-6|.|12|TRBJ1-1|.
TGTGCCAGCAGCTTAATCGGTAGTGAAGCTTTCTTT
CASSLIGSEAFF
>TRBV7-8|.|12|TRBJ2-7|TRBD2
TGTGCCAGTAGCGGGAGCTCCTACGAGCAGTACTTC
CASSGSSYEQYF
>TRBV24-1|.|15|TRBJ2-1|TRBD2
TGTGCCACCAGTGATTGGACTAGCGGGAGTGTAGGCCAGTTCTTC
CATSDWTSGSVGQFF
>TRBV19|.|14|TRBJ2-7|TRBD1
TGTGCCAGTAGTATCACGGGACAGGGGACCGAGCAGTACTTC
CASSITGQGTEQYF
>TRBV4-2|.|14|TRBJ1-6|.
TGTGCCAGCAGCCAAGATTGGGAGGGATCACCCCTCCACTTT
CASSQDWEGSPLHF
>TRBV4-1|few|18|TRBJ2-1|TRBD2
TGCGCCAGCAGCCGTACCCCAAGCGGGAGGGCCTCCCAAAATGAGCAGTTCTTC
CASSRTPSGRASQNEQFF
>TRBV7-9|.|15|TRBJ1-1|.
TGTGCCAGCAGCTTAGAGCAGGGGATGAACACTGAAGCTTTCTTT
CASSLEQGMNTEAFF
>TRBV18|.|15|TRBJ2-2|TRBD1
TGTGCCAGCTCATACCGGGACAGGCTCACCGGGGAGCTGTTTTTT
CASSYRDRLTGELFF
>TRBV9|.|16|TRBJ2-3|TRBD2
TGTGCCAGCAGCGTAGGGACTAGGTTTATTACAGATACGCAGTATTTT
CASSVGTRFITDTQYF
>TRBV5-4|.|17|TRBJ2-3|.
TGTGCCAGCAGTATAAATATGGGGCCGGCCCCCACAGATACGCAGTATTTT
CASSINMGPAPTDTQYF
>TRBV3-1/TRBV3-2|.|14|TRBJ2-5|TRBD2
TGTGCCAGCAGCCTGGGGACTACATTAGAGACCCAGTACTTC
CASSLGTTLETQYF
>TRBV28|.|15|TRBJ1-1|TRBD1
TGTGCCAGCCTATCAACCGGGACAGGGAACACTGAAGCTTTCTTT
CASLSTGTGNTEAFF
>TRBV5-4|.|15|TRBJ1-4|TRBD1
TGTGCCAGCAGCCTGGGCAGGGGGACTAATGAAAAACTGTTTTTT
CASSLGRGTNEKLFF
>TRBV11-2|.|13|TRBJ2-1|.
TGTGCCAGCAGCCTGGACACCTACAATGAGCAGTTCTTC
CASSLDTYNEQFF
>TRBV5-1|.|14|TRBJ2-3|TRBD2
TGCGCCAGCAGCGAGGGACTAGCGACAGATACGCAGTATTTT
CASSEGLATDTQYF
>TRBV27|.|15|TRBJ2-2|TRBD1
TGTGCCAGCAGCCCGAGGGACAGAAACACCGGGGAGCTGTTTTTT
CASSPRDRNTGELFF